This passage covers 10 T cell receptor beta chains from one sample sequenced in a study of regulatory T cells in long-lasting Graves disease. Stated time point: newly diagnosed GD, antithyroid drugs for less than 3 months. After RNA was extracted from PBMCs, the TCR library was made from it. For TCR beta, libraries came from iRepertoire HTBI primers and Arm-PCR of CDR3 regions. TCRdb called the multiplex PCR reads again in MiXCR, with one record for every CDR3 protein. Of hundreds of thousands of distinct CDR3 sequences listed, around 16% were seen once; the top ten hold about 25%. The same data also contributed to another study, on T cells in Graves' hyperthyroidism and ophthalmopathy.

This specimen was peripheral blood mononuclear cells (PBMCs), taken at new diagnosis, from a patient treated with antithyroid drugs. These receptors were taken from a middle-aged woman with Graves disease.

This clonotype was observed many times. This rearrangement joins TRBV10-3 to TRBJ1-1, with a weak D call TRBD1 (5 bases). Germline-derived CDR1 and CDR2 are ENHRY and SYGVKD. Trimming shortened V by 6 bases and J by 1 base, and 12 bases separated the two germline ends. The CDR3 runs 14 residues. CDR3: CAIRSTEKNTEAFF. The DNA of the CDR3 is TGTGCCATCAGGTCGACAGAAAAGAACACTGAAGCTTTCTTT.

This clonotype was seen only a few times. The chain is built from TRBV20-1 and TRBJ2-2; unclear D gene. Looked up from germline, CDR1 is DFQATT and CDR2 is SNEGSKA (reference sequence). V was cut by 4 bases and J by 5 bases, with 11 bases left in between. The CDR3 has 13 amino acids. CDR3 in DNA: TGCAGTGCTACTGCCACGCAGACCGGGGAGCTGTTTTTT. This sequence encodes CSATATQTGELFF.

The chain employs TRBV5-1 and TRBJ2-1; D remains ambiguous. V lost 3 bases and J 3 bases, leaving 19 bases between the germline ends. The CDR3 spans 17 residues. Germline-derived CDR1 and CDR2 are SGHRS and YFSETQ. CDR3 DNA sequence: TGCGCCAGCAGCTCGGCTGATAGGGCAGAAAACTACAATGAGCAGTTCTTC. This codes for CASSSADRAENYNEQFF. The variable domain in full, completed from reference TRBV5-1 and TRBJ2-1, reads KAGVTQTPRYLIKTRGQQVTLSCSPISGHRSVSWYQQTPGQGLQFLFEYFSETQRNKGNFPGRFSGRQFSNSRSEMNVSTLELGDSALYLCASSSADRAENYNEQFFGPGTRLTVL.

This clonotype was observed a few times. This chain links TRBV3-1 with TRBJ2-1; TRBD2 matches 9 bases. The DNA end is more similar to TRBJ2-5, so the J call may be wrong. CDR1 and CDR2 (germline): LGHDT, YNNKEL (reference sequence). The CDR3 is 16 residues long. This CDR3 is CASSQVGGGAGKTQYF. In DNA, the CDR3 is TGTGCCAGCAGCCAAGTTGGCGGGGGGGCCGGCAAGACCCAGTACTTC.

In this sample, this clonotype turned up many times. The chain joins TRBV7-8 to TRBJ1-2; D is unclear. The CDR3 is 13 residues long. Germline V lookup: CDR1 SGHVS, CDR2 FQNEAQ. The V end lost 5 bases, the J end lost 0 bases, and 7 bases lay between the germline ends. As DNA, the CDR3 is TGTGCCAGCAGCACTGGGACTAACTATGGCTACACCTTC. The encoded protein is CASSTGTNYGYTF. The variable domain in full, with the rest retrieved from reference TRBV7-8 and TRBJ1-2, is GAGVSQSPRYKVAKRGQDVALRCDPISGHVSLFWYQQALGQGPEFLTYFQNEAQLDKSGLPSDRFFAERPEGSVSTLKIQRTQQEDSAVYLCASSTGTNYGYTFGSGTRLTVV.

About this clonotype: The germline gene is not matched at one end of the junction; a read error may be the cause. Here the CDR3 reads CASSSLTGRETGELFF. The CDR3 bases are TGTGCTAGCAGCTCCTTGACAGGGAGGGAAACCGGGGAGCTGTTTTTT. J is TRBJ2-2 and V is TRBV7-7; D possibly uses TRBD1 or TRBD2 (7 bases each). CDR1 and CDR2 from the germline V gene are SSHAT and FNYEAQ (reference sequence). CDR3 length: 16 amino acids. Together with reference TRBV7-7 and TRBJ2-2, the CDR3 gives the full variable domain: GAGVSQSPRYKVTKRGQDVTLRCDPISSHATLYWYQQALGQGPEFLTYFNYEAQPDKSGLPSDRFSAERPEGSISTLTIQRTEQRDSAMYRCASSSLTGRETGELFFGEGSRLTVL.

This clonotype was counted ten times or more. The chain couples TRBV9 to TRBJ1-2; D uncertain. Trimming removed 4 bases from V and 4 bases from J, with 11 bases in between. This CDR3 has 13 amino acids. The germline CDR1 and CDR2 sequences are SGDLS and YYNGEE. CDR3: CASSPGSSYGYTF. The CDR3 nucleotides read TGTGCCAGCAGCCCAGGCAGTTCCTATGGCTACACCTTC.

On this clonotype: One base away lies a much larger clone, so this may be a sequencing read error. Since the CDR3 does not end with the conserved phenylalanine or tryptophan, this likely comes from a read error. The V and J genes are TRBV12-3 or TRBV12-4 and TRBJ1-2, with no clear D. This CDR3 contains 13 residues. V was pared by 6 bases and J by 5 bases, with 13 bases between. The DNA for the CDR3 is TGTGCCAGCAGCCAAGATCTGGTGTATGGCTACACCTAC. Amino acid sequence: CASSQDLVYGYTY.

This clonotype was found a few times. The V and J genes are TRBV18 and TRBJ1-5, with D unresolved. This CDR3 has 17 residues. Germline lookup yields CDR1 KGHSH and CDR2 LQKENI. V dropped 0 bases and J dropped 2 bases, with 14 bases sitting between them. CDR3 residues: CASSPPGKARGNQPQHF. In DNA, the CDR3 is TGTGCCAGCTCACCACCTGGGAAGGCGAGAGGCAATCAGCCCCAGCATTTT.

This clonotype was detected a few times. The CDR3 protein is CASSYSSGTVSYEQYF. The CDR3 DNA reads as TGTGCCAGCAGTTACTCGAGCGGGACAGTCTCCTACGAGCAGTACTTC. The chain is built from TRBV6-5 and TRBJ2-7, with D tentatively TRBD1 or TRBD2 (7 bases each). There are 16 residues in the CDR3. Germline CDR1 and CDR2: MNHEY and SVGAGI. V was clipped by 0 bases and J by 0 bases, with 12 bases between them.